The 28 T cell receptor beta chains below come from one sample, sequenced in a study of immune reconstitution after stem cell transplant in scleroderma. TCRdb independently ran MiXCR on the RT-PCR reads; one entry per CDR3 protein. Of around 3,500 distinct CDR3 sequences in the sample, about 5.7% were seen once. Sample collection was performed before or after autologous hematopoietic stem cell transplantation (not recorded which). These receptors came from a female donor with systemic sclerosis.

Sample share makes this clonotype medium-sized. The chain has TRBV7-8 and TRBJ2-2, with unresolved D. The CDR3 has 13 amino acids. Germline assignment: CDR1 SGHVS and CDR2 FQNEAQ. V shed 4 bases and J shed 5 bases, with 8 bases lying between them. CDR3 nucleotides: TGTGCCAGCAGCTCAGGAGTTACCGGGGAGCTGTTTTTT. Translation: CASSSGVTGELFF.

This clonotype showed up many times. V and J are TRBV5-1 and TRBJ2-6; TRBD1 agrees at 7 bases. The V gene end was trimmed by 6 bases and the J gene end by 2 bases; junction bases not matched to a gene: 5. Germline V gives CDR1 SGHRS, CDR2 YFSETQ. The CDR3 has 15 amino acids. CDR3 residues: CASTGDRAGANVLTF. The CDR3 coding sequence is TGCGCCAGCACCGGAGACAGGGCTGGGGCCAACGTCCTGACTTTC.

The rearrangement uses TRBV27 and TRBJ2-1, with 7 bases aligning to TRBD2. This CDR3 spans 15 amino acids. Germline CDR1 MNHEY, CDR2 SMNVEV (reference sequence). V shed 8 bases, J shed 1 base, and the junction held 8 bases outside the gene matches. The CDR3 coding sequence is TGTGCCAGCGGTATTGGGGGGGGTTCCTACAATGAGCAGTTCTTC. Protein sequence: CASGIGGGSYNEQFF.

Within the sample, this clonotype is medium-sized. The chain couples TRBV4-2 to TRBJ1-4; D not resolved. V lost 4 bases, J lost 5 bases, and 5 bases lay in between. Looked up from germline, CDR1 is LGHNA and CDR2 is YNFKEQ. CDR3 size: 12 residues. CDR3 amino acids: CASSRVNEKLFF. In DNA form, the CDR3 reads TGTGCCAGCAGCCGCGTAAATGAAAAACTGTTTTTT.

Written as DNA, the CDR3 is TGTGCCAGTAGTATAGATCTCACCTCTGGGGCCAACGTCCTGACTTTC. Residues: CASSIDLTSGANVLTF. V is TRBV19 and J is TRBJ2-6, with D hard to call. The CDR3 runs 16 residues. V was clipped by 0 bases and J by 0 bases, with 6 bases between them. Germline V gene lookup returns CDR1 LNHDA and CDR2 SQIVND (reference sequence).

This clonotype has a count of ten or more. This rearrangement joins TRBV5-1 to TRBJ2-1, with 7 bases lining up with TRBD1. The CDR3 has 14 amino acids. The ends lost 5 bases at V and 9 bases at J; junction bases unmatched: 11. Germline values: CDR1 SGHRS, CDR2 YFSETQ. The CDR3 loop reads CASRPQGREGEQFF. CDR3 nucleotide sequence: TGCGCCAGCAGGCCACAGGGGCGCGAGGGTGAGCAGTTCTTC.

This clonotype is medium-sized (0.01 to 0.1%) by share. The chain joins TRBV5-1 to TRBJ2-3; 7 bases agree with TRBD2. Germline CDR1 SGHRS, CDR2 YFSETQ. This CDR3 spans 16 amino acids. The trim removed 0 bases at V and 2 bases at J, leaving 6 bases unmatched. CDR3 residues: CASSLASGVHTDTQYF. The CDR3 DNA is TGCGCCAGCAGCTTGGCCAGCGGGGTCCACACAGATACGCAGTATTTT.

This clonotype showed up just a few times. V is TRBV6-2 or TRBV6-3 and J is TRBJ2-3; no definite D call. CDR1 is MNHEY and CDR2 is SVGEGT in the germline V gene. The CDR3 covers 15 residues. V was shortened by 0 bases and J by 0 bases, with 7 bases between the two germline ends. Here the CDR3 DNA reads TGTGCCAGCAGTTACTCGGTCGATAGCACAGATACGCAGTATTTT. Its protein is CASSYSVDSTDTQYF.

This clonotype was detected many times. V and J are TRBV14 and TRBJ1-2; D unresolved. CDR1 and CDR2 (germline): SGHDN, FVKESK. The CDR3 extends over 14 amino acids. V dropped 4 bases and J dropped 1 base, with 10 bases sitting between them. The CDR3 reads CASSRGNINYGYTF. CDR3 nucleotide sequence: TGTGCCAGCAGCCGAGGAAATATTAACTATGGCTACACCTTC.

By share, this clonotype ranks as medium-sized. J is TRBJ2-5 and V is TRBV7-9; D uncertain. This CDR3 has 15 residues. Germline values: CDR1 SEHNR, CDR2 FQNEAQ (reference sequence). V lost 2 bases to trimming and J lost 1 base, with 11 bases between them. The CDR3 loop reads CASSLIRDLQETQYF. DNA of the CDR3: TGTGCCAGCAGCTTAATCAGAGACCTCCAAGAGACCCAGTACTTC.

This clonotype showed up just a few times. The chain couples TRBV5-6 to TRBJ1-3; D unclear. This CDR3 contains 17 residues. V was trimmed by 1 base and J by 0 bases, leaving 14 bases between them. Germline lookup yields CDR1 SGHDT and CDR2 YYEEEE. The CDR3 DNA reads TGTGCCAGCAGCTTGCTCGTAGTCGCAAGCTCTGGAAACACCATATATTTT. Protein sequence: CASSLLVVASSGNTIYF.

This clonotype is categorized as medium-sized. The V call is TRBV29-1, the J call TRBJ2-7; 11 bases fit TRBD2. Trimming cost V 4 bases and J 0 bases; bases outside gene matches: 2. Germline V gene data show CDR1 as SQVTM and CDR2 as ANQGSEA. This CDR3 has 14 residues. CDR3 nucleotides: TGCAGCGTTGTAGCGGGAGGGCTCTCCTACGAGCAGTACTTC. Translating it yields CSVVAGGLSYEQYF.

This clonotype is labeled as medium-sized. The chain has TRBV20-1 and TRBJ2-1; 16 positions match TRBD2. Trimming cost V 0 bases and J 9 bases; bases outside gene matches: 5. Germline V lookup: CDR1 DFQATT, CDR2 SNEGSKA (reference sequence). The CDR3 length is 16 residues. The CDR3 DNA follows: TGCAGTGCTAGAGACCCCGGGACTAGCGGGGGGGTTGAGCAGTTCTTC. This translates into CSARDPGTSGGVEQFF.

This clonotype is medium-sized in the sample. The CDR3 is CSASVTGDQETQYF. The CDR3 region has the DNA TGCAGTGCTAGTGTTACAGGGGACCAAGAGACCCAGTACTTC. This chain links TRBV20-1 with TRBJ2-5, with 7 bases lining up with TRBD1. The CDR3 covers 14 residues. From germline, CDR1 is DFQATT and CDR2 SNEGSKA (reference sequence). Unmatched junction bases numbered 4, after V lost 3 bases and J lost 0 bases.

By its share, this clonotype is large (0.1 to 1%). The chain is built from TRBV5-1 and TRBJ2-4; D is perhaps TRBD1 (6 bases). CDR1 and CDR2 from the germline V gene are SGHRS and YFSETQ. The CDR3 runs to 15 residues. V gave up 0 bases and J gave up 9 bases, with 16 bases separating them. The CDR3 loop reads CASSLATSGVSIQYF. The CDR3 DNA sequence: TGCGCCAGCAGCTTGGCTACGTCAGGGGTGAGCATTCAGTACTTC.

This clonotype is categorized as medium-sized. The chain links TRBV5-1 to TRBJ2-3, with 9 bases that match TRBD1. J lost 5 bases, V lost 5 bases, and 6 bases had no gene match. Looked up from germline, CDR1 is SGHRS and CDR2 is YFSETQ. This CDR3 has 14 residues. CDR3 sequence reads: CASRKQGAGDTQYF. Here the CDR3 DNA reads TGCGCCAGCAGGAAACAGGGGGCGGGAGATACGCAGTATTTT.

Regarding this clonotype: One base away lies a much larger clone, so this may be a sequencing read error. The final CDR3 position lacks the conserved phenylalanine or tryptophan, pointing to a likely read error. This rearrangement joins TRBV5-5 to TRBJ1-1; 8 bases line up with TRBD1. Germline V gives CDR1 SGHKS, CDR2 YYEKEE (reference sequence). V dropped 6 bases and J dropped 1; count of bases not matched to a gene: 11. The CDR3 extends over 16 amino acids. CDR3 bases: TGTGCCAGCAACCCCCGTCCGACAGGGGCGAACACTGAAGCTTTCCTT. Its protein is CASNPRPTGANTEAFL.

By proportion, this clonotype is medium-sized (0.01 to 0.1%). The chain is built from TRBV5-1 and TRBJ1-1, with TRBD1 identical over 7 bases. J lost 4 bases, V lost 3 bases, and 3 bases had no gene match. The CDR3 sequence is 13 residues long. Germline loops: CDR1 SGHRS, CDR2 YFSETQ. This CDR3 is CASSYRDSTEAFF. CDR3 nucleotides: TGCGCCAGCAGCTACCGGGACAGCACTGAAGCTTTCTTT. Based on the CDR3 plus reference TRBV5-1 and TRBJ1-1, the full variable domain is KAGVTQTPRYLIKTRGQQVTLSCSPISGHRSVSWYQQTPGQGLQFLFEYFSETQRNKGNFPGRFSGRQFSNSRSEMNVSTLELGDSALYLCASSYRDSTEAFFGQGTRLTVV.

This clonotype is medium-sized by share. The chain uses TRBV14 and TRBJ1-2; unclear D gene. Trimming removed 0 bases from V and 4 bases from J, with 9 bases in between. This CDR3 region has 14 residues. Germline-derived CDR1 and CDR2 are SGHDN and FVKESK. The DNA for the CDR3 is TGTGCCAGCAGCCAAGACAGACGGTCCTATGGCTACACCTTC. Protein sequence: CASSQDRRSYGYTF.

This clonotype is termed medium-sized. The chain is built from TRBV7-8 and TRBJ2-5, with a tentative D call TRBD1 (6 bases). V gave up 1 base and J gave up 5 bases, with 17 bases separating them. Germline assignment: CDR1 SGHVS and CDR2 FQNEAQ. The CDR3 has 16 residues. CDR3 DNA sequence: TGTGCCAGCAGCTTAGTGGCAGGGGCAATGGGTGAGACCCAGTACTTC. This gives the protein CASSLVAGAMGETQYF.

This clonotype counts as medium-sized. The chain's CDR3 is CASSTSGTAYEQYF. The DNA for the CDR3 is TGCGCCAGCAGTACTTCCGGGACAGCCTACGAGCAGTACTTC. This chain links TRBV5-1 with TRBJ2-7; 7 bases line up with TRBD1. The germline gives CDR1 SGHRS, CDR2 YFSETQ. This CDR3 region has 14 residues. V dropped 5 bases and J dropped 2; count of bases not matched to a gene: 7.

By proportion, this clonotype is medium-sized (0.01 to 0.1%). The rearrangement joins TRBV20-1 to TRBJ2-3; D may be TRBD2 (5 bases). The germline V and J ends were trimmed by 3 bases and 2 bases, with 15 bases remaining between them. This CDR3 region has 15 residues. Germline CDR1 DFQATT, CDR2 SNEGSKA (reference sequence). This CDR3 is CSASHLLEDTDTQYF. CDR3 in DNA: TGCAGTGCTAGCCACCTGTTGGAGGACACAGATACGCAGTATTTT.

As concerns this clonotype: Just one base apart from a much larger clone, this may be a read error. The CDR3 region is CASSYSGQLGSPPHF. The DNA of the CDR3 is TGTGCCAGCAGTTACTCAGGGCAGCTTGGTTCACCCCCCCACTTT. The chain is built from TRBV6-5 and TRBJ1-6, with no clear D. CDR3 length: 15 residues. The germline V gene has CDR1 MNHEY and CDR2 SVGAGI.

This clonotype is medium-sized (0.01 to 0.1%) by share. The CDR3 spells CASSFLGVGTEAFF. Written as DNA, the CDR3 is TGTGCCAGCAGCTTTTTGGGGGTGGGCACTGAAGCTTTCTTT. The genes are TRBV11-2 and TRBJ1-1; TRBD1 is a possible D gene (5 bases). Trimming removed 3 bases at V and 4 bases at J, with 12 bases between. Germline CDR1 reads SGHAT; CDR2 reads FQNNGV. The CDR3 runs 14 residues.

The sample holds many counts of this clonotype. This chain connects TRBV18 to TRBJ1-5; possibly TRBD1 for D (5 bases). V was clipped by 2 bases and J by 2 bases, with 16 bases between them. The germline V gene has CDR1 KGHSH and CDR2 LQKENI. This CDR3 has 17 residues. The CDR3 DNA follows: TGTGCCAGCTCACCAAACTTAGTCAGGGATGGCAATCAGCCCCAGCATTTT. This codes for CASSPNLVRDGNQPQHF.

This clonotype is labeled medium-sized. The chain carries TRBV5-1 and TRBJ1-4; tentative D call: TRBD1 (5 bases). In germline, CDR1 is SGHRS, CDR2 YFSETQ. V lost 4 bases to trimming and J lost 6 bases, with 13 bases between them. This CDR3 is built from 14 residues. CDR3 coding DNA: TGCGCCAGCAGCCCTGCCGGGACTGATGAAAAACTGTTTTTT. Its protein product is CASSPAGTDEKLFF. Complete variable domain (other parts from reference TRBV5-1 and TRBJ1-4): KAGVTQTPRYLIKTRGQQVTLSCSPISGHRSVSWYQQTPGQGLQFLFEYFSETQRNKGNFPGRFSGRQFSNSRSEMNVSTLELGDSALYLCASSPAGTDEKLFFGSGTQLSVL.

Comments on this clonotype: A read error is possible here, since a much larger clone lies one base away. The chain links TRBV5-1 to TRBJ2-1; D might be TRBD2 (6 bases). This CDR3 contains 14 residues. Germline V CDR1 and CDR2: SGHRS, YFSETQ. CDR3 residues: CASSPEGRYNEQLF. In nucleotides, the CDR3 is TGCGCCAGCAGCCCGGAGGGGAGATACAATGAGCAGCTCTTC.

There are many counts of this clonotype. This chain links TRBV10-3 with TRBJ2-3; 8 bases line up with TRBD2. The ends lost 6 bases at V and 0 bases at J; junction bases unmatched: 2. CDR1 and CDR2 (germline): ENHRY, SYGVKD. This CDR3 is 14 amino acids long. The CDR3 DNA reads TGTGCCATCAGGGCGGGAGGTAGCACAGATACGCAGTATTTT. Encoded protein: CAIRAGGSTDTQYF.